Each of the 22 T cell receptor beta chains below was sequenced from the same sample in a study of Graves' ophthalmopathy and Graves' hyperthyroidism. The TCR beta CDR3 regions underwent amplification from RNA transcripts. Following a first-round RT-PCR that used HTBI primers, a second-round multiplex PCR was carried out. TCRdb processed the multiplex PCR reads anew with MiXCR; each CDR3 protein has one entry. The data hold about 370,000 distinct CDR3 sequences, with 15% to 20% observed a single time. The sequenced sample was peripheral blood. The receptors derive from a woman aged 18-29 years with Graves' ophthalmopathy.

This clonotype occurred many times. The chain couples TRBV12-3 or TRBV12-4 to TRBJ2-2, with D unresolved. V lost 1 base and J 5 bases, leaving 14 bases between the germline ends. The CDR3 consists of 16 residues. Here the CDR3 DNA reads TGTGCCAGCAGTTTAGTACATCACTTAGGGACCGGGGAGCTGTTTTTT. Translation gives CASSLVHHLGTGELFF.

This clonotype showed up many times. In nucleotides, the CDR3 is TGTGCCAGCAACCCGGGGACAGGGGGAAGGATGGGTCAGCCCCAGCATTTT. Translated: CASNPGTGGRMGQPQHF. The chain carries TRBV2 and TRBJ1-5; 11 bases match TRBD1. CDR3 size: 17 residues. Germline loops: CDR1 SNHLY, CDR2 FYNNEI. Unmatched junction bases numbered 14, after V lost 7 bases and J lost 6 bases.

This clonotype has at least ten counts. The genes are TRBV5-6 and TRBJ2-5; 8 bases agree with TRBD1. J gave up 3 bases and V 4 bases, and 2 bases lay outside the gene matches. CDR3 length equals 13 residues. Germline V CDR1 and CDR2: SGHDT, YYEEEE. CDR3 bases: TGTGCCAGCAGCACGACAGGGGAAGAGACCCAGTACTTC. Residues: CASSTTGEETQYF.

DNA for the CDR3: TGTGCCAGCAGCTTAAAAACCTCGAGGGCACGTCTAAACACCGGGGAGCTGTTTTTT. Its translation: CASSLKTSRARLNTGELFF. V and J are TRBV7-3 and TRBJ2-2; possibly TRBD2 for D (5 bases). Looked up from germline, CDR1 is SGHTA and CDR2 is FQGTGA. The CDR3 has 19 amino acids. V lost 1 base to trimming and J lost 2 bases, with 20 bases between them.

V usage is TRBV6-5 and J usage is TRBJ2-7; 7 bases fit TRBD2. The CDR3 runs to 16 residues. Per the germline V gene, CDR1 is MNHEY and CDR2 is SVGAGI. V shed 0 bases, J shed 0 bases, and the junction held 5 bases outside the gene matches. This CDR3 reads CASSYSTSESSYEQYF. For the CDR3, the DNA is TGTGCCAGCAGTTACTCAACTAGCGAGAGCTCCTACGAGCAGTACTTC.

Many counts were recorded for this clonotype. The gene calls are TRBV24-1 and TRBJ2-5; TRBD1 agrees at 8 bases. Germline V gives CDR1 KGHDR, CDR2 SFDVKD. The CDR3 totals 19 residues. Losses at the gene ends were 0 bases for V and 5 bases for J; bases not matched to a gene: 16. The CDR3 sequence is CATSDLRRGPQGQRETQYF. Written as DNA, the CDR3 is TGTGCCACCAGTGATTTGCGCAGGGGGCCCCAGGGGCAAAGGGAGACCCAGTACTTC.

The chain has TRBV19 and TRBJ2-7, with 9 bases aligning to TRBD1. V shed 5 bases, J shed 6 bases, and the junction held 8 bases outside the gene matches. CDR1 is LNHDA, CDR2 SQIVND, per germline (reference sequence). The CDR3 has 14 residues. The CDR3 nucleotides are TGTGCCAGTAGTTACTTCGTGGACAGGGGCGAGCAGTACTTC. The encoded protein is CASSYFVDRGEQYF.

The rearrangement joins TRBV30 to TRBJ2-2; 10 nucleotides line up with TRBD1. The CDR3 has 15 residues. CDR1 GTSNPN and CDR2 SVGIG come from the germline V gene (reference sequence). With V trimmed by 0 bases and J by 5 bases, 3 bases remained unmatched. The CDR3 region is CAWSVLGQGTGELFF. DNA for the CDR3: TGTGCCTGGAGTGTTTTGGGACAGGGGACCGGGGAGCTGTTTTTT.

This clonotype has a count of ten or more. The rearrangement uses TRBV12-3 or TRBV12-4 and TRBJ2-4; D may be TRBD1 (8 bases). The CDR3 totals 18 residues. V lost 1 base and J 0 bases, leaving 16 bases between the germline ends. CDR3 nucleotide sequence: TGTGCCAGCAGTTTAGACAGGGGGGGGGCAACAGCCAAAAACATTCAGTACTTC. This sequence encodes CASSLDRGGATAKNIQYF.

This clonotype occurred a few times. V and J are TRBV6-1 and TRBJ1-1, with TRBD1 as a possible D gene (5 bases). Trimming pared 3 bases from V and 3 bases from J, leaving 11 bases between. From germline, CDR1 is MNHNS and CDR2 SASEGT. The CDR3 is 14 amino acids. As DNA, the CDR3 is TGTGCCAGCAGTGAGGCAGGACACTACACTGAAGCTTTCTTT. Its translation is CASSEAGHYTEAFF.

This clonotype was observed at least ten times. V usage is TRBV9 and J usage is TRBJ2-7, with 7 bases identical to TRBD1. CDR1 and CDR2 from the germline V gene are SGDLS and YYNGEE. The CDR3 contains 15 residues. Trimming at V came to 3 bases and at J to 7 bases, leaving 13 bases not matched to a gene. CDR3 sequence: CASSATGAALGEQYF. CDR3 DNA: TGTGCCAGCAGCGCCACAGGGGCCGCCCTTGGGGAGCAGTACTTC.

This clonotype was recorded at least ten times. The chain couples TRBV12-3 or TRBV12-4 to TRBJ1-6; 11 bases are a match to TRBD1. This CDR3 has 16 amino acids. Losses at the gene ends were 3 bases for V and 7 bases for J; bases not matched to a gene: 5. CDR3 amino acids: CASSLAGTGGNSPLHF. The CDR3 DNA reads as TGTGCCAGCAGTTTGGCCGGGACAGGGGGGAATTCACCCCTCCACTTT.

This clonotype was detected many times. A single base separates this from a much larger clone, so it may be a read error. The chain employs TRBV10-1 and TRBJ2-2; D remains ambiguous. The germline V gene has CDR1 WNHNN and CDR2 SYGVQD (reference sequence). The CDR3 covers 13 residues. The V end was cut by 4 bases, the J end by 6 bases, with 9 bases between. CDR3 in DNA: TGCGCCAGCAGTGTGGGCCCCGCCGGGGAGCTGTTTTTT. This sequence encodes CASSVGPAGELFF.

This clonotype was seen many times. The chain joins TRBV6-2 or TRBV6-3 to TRBJ1-1, with D uncertain. The CDR3 totals 11 residues. The V gene's germline CDR1 is MNHEY and CDR2 SVGEGT. Trimming stripped 5 bases from V and 5 bases from J, with 6 bases between. The DNA of the CDR3 is TGTGCCAGCAGTAAGGGTACTGAAGCTTTCTTT. It yields the protein CASSKGTEAFF.

Ten or more counts support this clonotype. V and J are TRBV6-2 or TRBV6-3 and TRBJ1-1, with D possibly matching TRBD1 (5 bases). Trimming shortened V by 2 bases and J by 3 bases, and 10 bases separated the two germline ends. This CDR3 region has 14 residues. CDR1 is MNHEY, CDR2 SVGEGT, per germline. As DNA, the CDR3 is TGTGCCAGCAGTTACCACGGGGGGGACACTGAAGCTTTCTTT. This codes for CASSYHGGDTEAFF.

Many counts were recorded for this clonotype. The chain joins TRBV6-5 to TRBJ1-6; D unclear. The CDR3 is 13 amino acids. Between the trimmed V and J ends, which lost 0 bases and 8 bases, there was a span of 5 bases. Germline assignment: CDR1 MNHEY and CDR2 SVGAGI. DNA for the CDR3: TGTGCCAGCAGTTACTCGTTCCATTCACCCCTCCACTTT. Its protein is CASSYSFHSPLHF.

This clonotype was detected ten times or more. This may stem from a read error, because a much larger clone lies one nucleotide away. The rearrangement links TRBV6-5 to TRBJ1-1; D call uncertain. Between the trimmed V and J ends, which lost 6 bases and 5 bases, there was a span of 10 bases. Germline V gene lookup returns CDR1 MNHEY and CDR2 SVGAGI. The CDR3 length is 12 residues. The chain's CDR3 is CASRVRGTEAFF. The DNA of the CDR3 is TGTGCCAGCAGAGTGAGAGGGACTGAAGCTTTCTTT.

This clonotype was recorded once. The chain recombines TRBV12-3 or TRBV12-4 with TRBJ1-6, with D unresolved. This CDR3 is 15 amino acids long. Trimming removed 1 base at V and 10 bases at J, with 14 bases between. The CDR3 sequence: CASSLGGSGGSPLHF. Here the CDR3 DNA reads TGTGCCAGCAGTTTAGGTGGCTCTGGAGGATCACCCCTCCACTTT.

This clonotype was seen at least ten times. V gene TRBV28 combines with J gene TRBJ2-5; perhaps TRBD1 as D (6 bases). The CDR3 length is 16 residues. The germline V gene has CDR1 MDHEN and CDR2 SYDVKM. V was clipped by 4 bases and J by 2 bases, with 17 bases between them. The CDR3, as DNA: TGTGCCAGCAGTTCTGTGCCTTGGGGGCAGCAAGAGACCCAGTACTTC. This encodes CASSSVPWGQQETQYF.

This clonotype has a count of ten or more. The V and J genes are TRBV6-2 or TRBV6-3 and TRBJ2-7; D might be TRBD1 (6 bases). Germline V gives CDR1 MNHEY, CDR2 SVGEGT. The V end was cut by 8 bases, the J end by 3 bases, with 11 bases between. The CDR3 consists of 12 residues. CDR3 protein: CASPDRNYEQYF. The CDR3 bases are TGTGCCAGCCCGGACAGAAACTACGAGCAGTACTTC.

At least ten counts were recorded for this clonotype. The rearrangement joins TRBV18 to TRBJ1-6; 10 bases align to TRBD1. This CDR3 is 16 amino acids long. V lost 2 bases and J lost 9; bases outside the gene matches: 7. The germline V gene has CDR1 KGHSH and CDR2 LQKENI. DNA for the CDR3: TGTGCCAGCTCACCAACGACAGGGGGCGGGGGTTCACCCCTCCACTTT. It encodes CASSPTTGGGGSPLHF.

The chain joins TRBV12-3 or TRBV12-4 to TRBJ2-7; D is perhaps TRBD1 or TRBD2 (6 bases each). CDR3 size: 14 residues. The ends were cut back, 5 bases at V and 5 bases at J, with 16 bases in the middle. The chain's CDR3 is CASSGGQGFNEQYF. The CDR3 bases are TGTGCCAGCAGTGGAGGGCAGGGGTTTAACGAGCAGTACTTC.